This T cell receptor (beta chain) is drawn from a study of T cell clones after liver transplantation. Study background: Liver transplant recipients had immunosuppression withdrawal attempted within 2 years. Three of the eight recipients were HCV-positive; the rest had non-autoimmune, non-viral transplant indications.

A remark on this clone: Its antigen is unknown.

TCRdb's copy holds only in-frame clones and misses some; the assay was immunoSEQ multiplex PCR. The sample holds about 20,000 clones, 75% to 80% seen once. Findings of the study overall: Graft donor-reactive T cells may have migrated into the graft rather than being deleted.

The CDR3 has 15 residues. V lost 2 bases and J lost 3, with 14 bases in between. Germline CDR1 and CDR2: SGHTS and YDEGEE. Here the sequenced sample was CD8+ T cells from blood, taken about 56 months after liver transplant. V usage is TRBV5-8 and J usage is TRBJ2-5; D may be TRBD2 (7 bases). This receptor was identified in a human patient who received a liver transplant. Some T cells may be transferred from the graft donor. The CDR3 is CASSFLPGGEETQYF. The DNA of the CDR3 is TGTGCCAGCAGCTTTTTACCGGGGGGCGAAGAGACCCAGTACTTC.